Listed below are T cell receptor beta chains from one sample, sequenced in a study of T cells after yellow fever vaccination. Using its own MiXCR run on the 5' RACE reads, TCRdb lists one record per CDR3 protein. Here the sample spans a few hundred thousand distinct CDR3 sequences, approximately 4.3% being singletons. Sequences were derived from PBMCs, sampled 15 days after the yellow fever booster vaccination. Receptors originate from a man between 18 and 29 years old who received the YFV17D yellow fever vaccine. CDR3s leave out the opening cysteine and the closing phenylalanine or tryptophan. Fields, in order: V gene, D gene, CDR3 protein. D genes are given only for firm matches.

v_call: TRBV4-3
d_call: NA
cdr3_aa: ASSYQGTGSPLH

v_call: TRBV7-8
d_call: NA
cdr3_aa: ASRRRQGRGTGELF

v_call: TRBV11-2
d_call: NA
cdr3_aa: ASSRVAETQY

v_call: TRBV7-2
d_call: NA
cdr3_aa: ASSLALPRGPRRNEQF

v_call: TRBV7-9
d_call: NA
cdr3_aa: ASSRLRGASTEAF

v_call: TRBV5-1
d_call: NA
cdr3_aa: ASSLEVRGDEQF

v_call: TRBV27
d_call: NA
cdr3_aa: ASSLYRDTDTQY

v_call: TRBV6-6
d_call: NA
cdr3_aa: ASSYSMGYPNTGELF

v_call: TRBV29-1
d_call: NA
cdr3_aa: SVNWGWGTEAF

v_call: TRBV5-8
d_call: TRBD1
cdr3_aa: ASSLGDRGFYGYT

v_call: TRBV5-1
d_call: NA
cdr3_aa: ASSLAGTDTQY

v_call: TRBV3-1
d_call: NA
cdr3_aa: ASSQAEAVYTQY

v_call: TRBV20-1
d_call: TRBD2
cdr3_aa: SAELLSSGERDTQY

v_call: TRBV4-3
d_call: TRBD1
cdr3_aa: ASSQVGRLGDRQETQY

v_call: TRBV15
d_call: NA
cdr3_aa: ATNGDTEAF

v_call: TRBV7-2
d_call: TRBD2
cdr3_aa: ASSFGGGGGKNIQY

v_call: TRBV12-3/TRBV12-4
d_call: TRBD2
cdr3_aa: ASRSPGLAQETQY

v_call: TRBV5-6
d_call: TRBD1
cdr3_aa: ASSPLGTAYT

v_call: TRBV5-6
d_call: TRBD1
cdr3_aa: ASSRRGYNEQF

v_call: TRBV7-3
d_call: NA
cdr3_aa: ASSLKAGHFYGYT

v_call: TRBV15
d_call: NA
cdr3_aa: ATSRGDRGFYNEQF

v_call: TRBV10-3
d_call: NA
cdr3_aa: AISGNGGGDTQY

v_call: TRBV6-1
d_call: NA
cdr3_aa: ASSEAGNTDTQY

v_call: TRBV6-9
d_call: NA
cdr3_aa: ASFGNRSTDTQY

v_call: TRBV4-3
d_call: NA
cdr3_aa: ASSQDTRVRHNEQF

v_call: TRBV12-3/TRBV12-4
d_call: NA
cdr3_aa: ASSEVGPYEQY

v_call: TRBV10-3
d_call: TRBD1
cdr3_aa: AISESGTVTQETQY

v_call: TRBV7-6
d_call: TRBD2
cdr3_aa: ASSKRASGGEFNEQF